This T cell receptor beta chain emerged from a study of blood T cell repertoires in COVID-19. Germline V CDR1 and CDR2: MDHEN, SYDVKM. The V gene end was trimmed by 6 bases and the J gene end by 2 bases; junction bases not matched to a gene: 5. This CDR3 comprises 14 residues. This table comes from immunoSEQ multiplex PCR, and its TCRdb copy is limited to in-frame clones, with some not included. Of approximately 280,000 clones in the sample, about 81% are singletons; the top ten hold roughly 1.5%. This chain uses TRBV28 with TRBJ1-2; 8 bases are a match to TRBD1. The receptor's source is a human donor with COVID-19, enrolled during active disease. The donor label of this sample is uncertain. The source material was peripheral blood. CDR3 amino acids: CASRRRTGNYGYTF. The CDR3 DNA follows: TGTGCCAGCAGAAGACGGACAGGGAACTATGGCTACACCTTC.